The T cell receptor (beta chain) described here comes from a study of identical twins' blood T cells. Whole-study findings and limits: Twins shared about as many clonotypes as their cloneset sizes predicted.

Reared together, all three twin pairs probably met the same infectious agents and vaccines. MiXCR, applied by TCRdb to the 5' RACE reads, yields one record per CDR3 protein. This sample has 300,000 to 400,000 distinct CDR3 sequences, with roughly 31% found just once. This clonotype was seen repeatedly, ten times or more. No antigen is known for it. Trimming took 5 bases from V and 9 from J; bases not matched to a gene: 6. The CDR3 runs to 13 residues. Germline CDR1 is DFQATT and CDR2 is SNEGSKA (reference sequence). V and J are TRBV20-1 and TRBJ2-1; 11 nucleotides agree with TRBD2. Sample: PBMCs. The clonotype originates from a woman aged 18-55 years in good health. The CDR3 sequence: CSALLAGEVEQFF. CDR3 coding DNA: TGCAGTGCTTTACTAGCGGGAGAGGTTGAGCAGTTCTTC.